What follows are 11 T cell receptor beta chains derived from one specimen sequenced in a study of T-cell memory formation after mild COVID-19. TCRdb reprocessed the 5' RACE reads via MiXCR and lists one record per CDR3 protein. Among around 200,000 distinct CDR3 sequences listed, around 25% were seen once. Sequenced input: PBMCs or a T cell subset sorted from them (not recorded which). The origin of the receptors is an adult woman who had mild COVID-19 (a few samples of this study predate the infection). Cell type and time point are not known.

The chain carries TRBV5-1 and TRBJ2-3, with TRBD1 matching 7 bases. The ends lost 2 bases at V and 1 base at J; junction bases unmatched: 13. This CDR3 comprises 18 residues. Germline lookup yields CDR1 SGHRS and CDR2 YFSETQ. The CDR3 protein is CASSFPPVEGAGTDTQYF. CDR3 in DNA: TGCGCCAGCAGCTTTCCCCCGGTTGAGGGGGCAGGCACAGATACGCAGTATTTT.

The V and J genes are TRBV27 and TRBJ2-1; D is undetermined. The CDR3 spans 14 residues. V was pared by 5 bases and J by 8 bases, with 16 bases between. The germline CDR1 and CDR2 sequences are MNHEY and SMNVEV (reference sequence). Here the CDR3 reads CASSPRRASDEQFF. The DNA of the CDR3 is TGTGCCAGCAGTCCCCGTCGCGCCAGCGATGAGCAGTTCTTC.

The chain carries TRBV7-2 and TRBJ2-1; a weak D match, TRBD2 (6 bases). The CDR3 is 16 residues long. The germline V gene has CDR1 SGHTA and CDR2 FQGNSA. V shed 4 bases and J shed 2 bases, with 15 bases lying between them. The chain's CDR3 is CASSSAGGNPYNEQFF. CDR3 nucleotides: TGTGCCAGCAGCTCAGCAGGAGGGAACCCCTACAATGAGCAGTTCTTC.

V usage is TRBV15 and J usage is TRBJ2-7, with TRBD1 matching over 8 bases. With V trimmed by 7 bases and J by 4 bases, 18 bases remained unmatched. The CDR3 has 17 residues. The germline gives CDR1 LNHNV, CDR2 YYDKDF (reference sequence). CDR3 coding DNA: TGTGCCACCACCCCGGGGACAGGCTCTCCGAGGGGTTACGAGCAGTACTTC. As protein: CATTPGTGSPRGYEQYF.

The chain recombines TRBV23-1 with TRBJ1-1; weak D call: TRBD1 (5 bases). TRBV23-1 is treated as an ORF (open reading frame) with a function not yet certain. The CDR3 extends over 17 amino acids. The ends were cut back, 5 bases at V and 1 base at J, with 20 bases in the middle. The CDR3 nucleotides read TGCGCCAGCAGTAGAGGGCCAGGGCCCCTCGGGAACACTGAAGCTTTCTTT. Translated: CASSRGPGPLGNTEAFF.

This clonotype was seen only once. The rearrangement links TRBV12-3 or TRBV12-4 to TRBJ2-7; 7 nucleotides agree with TRBD1. The CDR3 consists of 13 residues. The junction had 8 bases not matched to a gene; V was cut back by 7 bases and J by 5 bases. The CDR3 sequence: CASTPTGFHEQYF. The CDR3 DNA follows: TGTGCCAGCACCCCGACAGGGTTCCACGAGCAGTACTTC.

V usage is TRBV27 and J usage is TRBJ1-1; D is unclear. V lost 4 bases and J 1 base, leaving 7 bases between the germline ends. CDR1 and CDR2 from the germline V gene are MNHEY and SMNVEV (reference sequence). The CDR3 is made up of 13 amino acids. The CDR3 DNA is TGTGCCAGCAGTTGGGATTGGAACACTGAAGCTTTCTTT. It is translated as CASSWDWNTEAFF.

A remark on this clonotype: Compared with germline, one end of the junction differs, possibly owing to a read error. The gene calls are TRBV24-1 and TRBJ1-2, with 10 bases aligning to TRBD1. The CDR3 runs to 14 residues. Per the germline V gene, CDR1 is KGHDR and CDR2 is SFDVKD. The CDR3 reads CVTSRDRGDYGYTF. The CDR3 nucleotides are TGTGTCACCAGTAGGGACAGGGGAGACTATGGCTACACCTTC.

In this sample, this clonotype turned up a few times. This sequence joins TRBV9 and TRBJ1-4; TRBD1 matches at 11 bases. The germline gives CDR1 SGDLS, CDR2 YYNGEE. This CDR3 is 16 amino acids long. Germline trimming cut 1 base from V and 3 bases from J; bases unmatched to any gene: 2. The chain's CDR3 is CASSVKGQGANEKLFF. Written as DNA, the CDR3 is TGTGCCAGCAGCGTAAAGGGACAGGGGGCTAATGAAAAACTGTTTTTT.

V is TRBV7-9 and J is TRBJ2-7; D perhaps matches TRBD1 (6 bases). The germline V gene encodes CDR1 SEHNR and CDR2 FQNEAQ (reference sequence). The CDR3 contains 16 residues. The ends were cut back, 3 bases at V and 3 bases at J, with 18 bases in the middle. CDR3 DNA: TGTGCCAGCAGCTTCCGACCCGGGGACATACTCTACGAGCAGTACTTC. This codes for CASSFRPGDILYEQYF.

This clonotype was found a few times. This chain uses TRBV6-2 or TRBV6-3 with TRBJ2-7, with 13 nucleotides matching TRBD2. The CDR3 spans 16 residues. Germline assignment: CDR1 MNHEY and CDR2 SVGEGT. The trim removed 0 bases at V and 6 bases at J, leaving 5 bases unmatched. CDR3: CASSYSGLAGRSEQYF. As DNA, the CDR3 is TGTGCCAGCAGTTACTCGGGACTAGCGGGGAGATCCGAGCAGTACTTC.